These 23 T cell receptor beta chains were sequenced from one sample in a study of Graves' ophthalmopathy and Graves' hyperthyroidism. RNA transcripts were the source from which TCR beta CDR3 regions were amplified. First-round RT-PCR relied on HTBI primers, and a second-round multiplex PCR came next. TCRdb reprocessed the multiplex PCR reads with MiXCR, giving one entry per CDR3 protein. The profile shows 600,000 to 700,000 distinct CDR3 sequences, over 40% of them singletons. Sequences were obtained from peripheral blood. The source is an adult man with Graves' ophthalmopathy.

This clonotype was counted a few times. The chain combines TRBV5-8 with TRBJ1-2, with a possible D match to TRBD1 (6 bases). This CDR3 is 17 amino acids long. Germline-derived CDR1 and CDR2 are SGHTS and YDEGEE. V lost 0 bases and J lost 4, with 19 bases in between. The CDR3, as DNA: TGTGCCAGCAGCTTGGAAGGACAGCCTCTACCTTCCTATGGCTACACCTTC. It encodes CASSLEGQPLPSYGYTF.

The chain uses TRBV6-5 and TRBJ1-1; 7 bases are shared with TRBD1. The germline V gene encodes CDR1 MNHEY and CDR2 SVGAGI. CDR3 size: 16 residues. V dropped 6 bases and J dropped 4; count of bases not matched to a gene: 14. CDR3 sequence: CASSPEGGVGSTEAFF. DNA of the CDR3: TGTGCCAGCAGCCCAGAAGGGGGCGTCGGATCCACTGAAGCTTTCTTT.

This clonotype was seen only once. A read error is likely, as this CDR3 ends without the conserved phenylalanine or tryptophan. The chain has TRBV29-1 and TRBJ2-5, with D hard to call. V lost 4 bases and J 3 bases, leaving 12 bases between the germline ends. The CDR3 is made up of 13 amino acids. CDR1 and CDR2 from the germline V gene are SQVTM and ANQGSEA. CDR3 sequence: CSVASSPEETQYL. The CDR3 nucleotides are TGCAGCGTTGCTTCCTCCCCCGAAGAGACCCAGTACCTC.

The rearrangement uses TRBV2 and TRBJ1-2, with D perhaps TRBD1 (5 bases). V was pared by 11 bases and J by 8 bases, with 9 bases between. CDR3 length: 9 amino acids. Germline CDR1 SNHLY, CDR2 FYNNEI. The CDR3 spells CAWGDGYTF. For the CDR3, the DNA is TGTGCCTGGGGGGACGGCTACACCTTC.

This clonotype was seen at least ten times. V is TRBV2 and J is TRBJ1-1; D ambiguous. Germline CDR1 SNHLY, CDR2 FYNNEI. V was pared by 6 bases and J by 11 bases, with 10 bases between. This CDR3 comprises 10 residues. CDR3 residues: CASRGSIAFF. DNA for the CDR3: TGTGCCAGCAGGGGGTCAATCGCTTTCTTT.

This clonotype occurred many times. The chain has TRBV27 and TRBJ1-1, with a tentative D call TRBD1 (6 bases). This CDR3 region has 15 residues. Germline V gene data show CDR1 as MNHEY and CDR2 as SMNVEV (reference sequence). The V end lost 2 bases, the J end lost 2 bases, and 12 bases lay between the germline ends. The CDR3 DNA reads TGTGCCAGCAGTTTAAGAACAGGGCAAAACACTGAAGCTTTCTTT. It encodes CASSLRTGQNTEAFF.

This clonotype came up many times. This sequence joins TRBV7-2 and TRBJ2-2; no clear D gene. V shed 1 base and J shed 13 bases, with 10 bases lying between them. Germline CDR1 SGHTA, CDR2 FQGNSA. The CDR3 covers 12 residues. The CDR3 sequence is CASSLGHSRLFF. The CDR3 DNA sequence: TGTGCCAGCAGCTTAGGGCACTCGAGGCTGTTTTTT.

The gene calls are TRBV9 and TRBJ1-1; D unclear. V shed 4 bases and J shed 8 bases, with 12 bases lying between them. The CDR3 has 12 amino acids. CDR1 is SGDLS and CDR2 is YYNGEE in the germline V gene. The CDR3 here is CASSPWGAEAFF. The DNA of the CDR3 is TGTGCCAGCAGCCCCTGGGGAGCCGAAGCTTTCTTT.

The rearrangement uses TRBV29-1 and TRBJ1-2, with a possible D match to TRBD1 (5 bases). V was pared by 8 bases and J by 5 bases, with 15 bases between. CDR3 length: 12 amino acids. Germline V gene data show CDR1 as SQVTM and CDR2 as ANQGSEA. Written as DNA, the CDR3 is TGCAGCTTAGCGGGACTGACTTATGGCTACACCTTC. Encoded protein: CSLAGLTYGYTF.

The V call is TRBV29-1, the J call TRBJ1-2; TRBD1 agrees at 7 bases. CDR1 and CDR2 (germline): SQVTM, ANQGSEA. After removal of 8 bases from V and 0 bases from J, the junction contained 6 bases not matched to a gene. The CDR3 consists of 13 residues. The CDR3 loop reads CSLAGTANYGYTF. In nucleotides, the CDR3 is TGCAGCTTGGCCGGGACAGCTAACTATGGCTACACCTTC.

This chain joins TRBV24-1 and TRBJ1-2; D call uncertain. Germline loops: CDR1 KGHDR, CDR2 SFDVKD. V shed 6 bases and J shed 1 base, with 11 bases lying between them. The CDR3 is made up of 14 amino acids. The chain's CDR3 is CATSLGGGNYGYTF. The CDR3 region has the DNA TGTGCCACCAGTTTAGGAGGCGGTAACTATGGCTACACCTTC.

In DNA form, the CDR3 reads TGCAGTGCTAGGCGGGAAGGGGTTAATGAAAAACTGTTTTTT. Amino acids: CSARREGVNEKLFF. The chain carries TRBV20-1 and TRBJ1-4, with D tentatively TRBD1 (5 bases). Deletions cut 3 bases from V and 4 bases from J, with 12 bases between. Germline CDR1 reads DFQATT; CDR2 reads SNEGSKA (reference sequence). CDR3 length: 14 amino acids.

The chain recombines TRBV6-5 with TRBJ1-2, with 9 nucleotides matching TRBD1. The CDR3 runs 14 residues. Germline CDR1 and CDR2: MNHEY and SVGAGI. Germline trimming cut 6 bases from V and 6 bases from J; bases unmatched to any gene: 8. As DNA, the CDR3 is TGTGCCAGCAGCAACGGGGACAGGGTCGATGGCTACACCTTC. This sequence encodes CASSNGDRVDGYTF.

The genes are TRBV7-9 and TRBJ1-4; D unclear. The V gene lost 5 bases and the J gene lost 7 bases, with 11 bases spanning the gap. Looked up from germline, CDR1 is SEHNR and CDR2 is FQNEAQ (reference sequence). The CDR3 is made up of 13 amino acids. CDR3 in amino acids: CASSPQLGEKLFF. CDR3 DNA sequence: TGTGCCAGCAGCCCCCAACTGGGTGAAAAACTGTTTTTT.

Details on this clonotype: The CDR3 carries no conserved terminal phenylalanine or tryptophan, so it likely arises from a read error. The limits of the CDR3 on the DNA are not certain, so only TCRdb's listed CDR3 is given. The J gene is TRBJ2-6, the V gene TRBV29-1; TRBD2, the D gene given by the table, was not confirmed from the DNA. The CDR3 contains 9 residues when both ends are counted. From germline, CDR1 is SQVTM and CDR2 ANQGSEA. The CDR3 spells CSVDGSGGR.

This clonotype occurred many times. Here the CDR3 DNA reads TGTGCCACTGCTGGGTACGAGCAGTACTTC. Protein: CATAGYEQYF. The chain employs TRBV10-3 and TRBJ2-7; D gene ambiguous. Germline V gives CDR1 ENHRY, CDR2 SYGVKD. This CDR3 is built from 10 residues. Trimming removed 10 bases from V and 4 bases from J, with 8 bases in between.

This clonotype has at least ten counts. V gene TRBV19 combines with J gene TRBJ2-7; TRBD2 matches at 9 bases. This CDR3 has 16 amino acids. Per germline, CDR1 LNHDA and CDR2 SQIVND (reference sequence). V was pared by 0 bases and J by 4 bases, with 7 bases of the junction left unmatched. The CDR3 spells CASSIEAGTSRYEQYF. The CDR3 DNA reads TGTGCCAGTAGTATAGAAGCCGGGACTAGCAGGTACGAGCAGTACTTC.

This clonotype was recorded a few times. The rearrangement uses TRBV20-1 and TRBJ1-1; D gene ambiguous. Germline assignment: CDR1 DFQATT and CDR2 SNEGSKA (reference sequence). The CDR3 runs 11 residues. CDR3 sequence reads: CSLLEDTEAFF. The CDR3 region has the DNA TGCAGCTTACTCGAGGACACTGAAGCTTTCTTT.

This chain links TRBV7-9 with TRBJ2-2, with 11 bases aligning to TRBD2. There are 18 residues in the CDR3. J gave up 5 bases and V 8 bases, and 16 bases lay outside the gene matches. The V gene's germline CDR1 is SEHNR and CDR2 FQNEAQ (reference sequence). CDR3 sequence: CASALLAGAPGRTGELFF. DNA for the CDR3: TGTGCCAGCGCCTTACTAGCGGGGGCCCCCGGGCGTACCGGGGAGCTGTTTTTT.

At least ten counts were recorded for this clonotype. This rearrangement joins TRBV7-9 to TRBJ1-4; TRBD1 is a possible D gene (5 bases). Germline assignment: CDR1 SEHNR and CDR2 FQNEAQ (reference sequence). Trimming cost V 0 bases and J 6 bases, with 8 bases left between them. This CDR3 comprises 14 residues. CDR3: CASSLALGDEKLFF. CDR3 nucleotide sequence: TGTGCCAGCAGCTTAGCTTTAGGGGATGAAAAACTGTTTTTT.

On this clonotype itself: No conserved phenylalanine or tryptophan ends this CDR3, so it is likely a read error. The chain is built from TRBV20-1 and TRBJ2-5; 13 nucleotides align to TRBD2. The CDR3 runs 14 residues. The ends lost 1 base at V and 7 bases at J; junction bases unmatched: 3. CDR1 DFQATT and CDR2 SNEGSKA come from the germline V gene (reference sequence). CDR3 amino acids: CSARGTSGSGTQYL. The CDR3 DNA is TGCAGTGCTAGAGGGACTAGCGGGAGTGGGACCCAGTACCTC.

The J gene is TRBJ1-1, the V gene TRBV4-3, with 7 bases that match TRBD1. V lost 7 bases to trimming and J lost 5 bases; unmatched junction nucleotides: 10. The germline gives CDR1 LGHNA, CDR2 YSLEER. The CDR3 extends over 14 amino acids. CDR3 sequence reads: CASNEGRGRTEAFF. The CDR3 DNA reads TGCGCCAGCAACGAAGGGAGGGGGCGGACTGAAGCTTTCTTT.

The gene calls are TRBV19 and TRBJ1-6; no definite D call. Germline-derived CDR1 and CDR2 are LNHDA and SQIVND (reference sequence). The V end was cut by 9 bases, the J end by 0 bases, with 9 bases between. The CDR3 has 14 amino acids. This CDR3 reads CASRPGSYNSPLHF. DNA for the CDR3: TGTGCCAGCAGACCCGGCTCCTATAATTCACCCCTCCACTTT.